This T cell receptor beta chain was sequenced for a study of regulatory T cells in long-lasting Graves disease. Time point described: newly diagnosed GD, antithyroid drugs for less than 3 months. Isolated PBMC RNA provided the starting material for the TCR library. For TCR beta, libraries came from iRepertoire HTBI primers and Arm-PCR of CDR3 regions. TCRdb processed the multiplex PCR reads anew with MiXCR; each CDR3 protein has one entry. The table includes around 250,000 distinct CDR3 sequences, about 18% detected once. In its sample, this clonotype was seen many times. This same sample was also taken into another study, of T cells in Graves' hyperthyroidism and ophthalmopathy. This second study notes: HTBI primers were used for first-round RT-PCR of the TCR CDR3. Ophthalmopathy, as predicted by the model, came a median approximately 5.9 months after the prediction.

Sample: peripheral blood mononuclear cells (PBMCs), taken at new diagnosis, from a patient treated with antithyroid drugs. The source is a woman in her 30s with Graves disease.

The CDR3 protein is CASSDSGGINEQFF. The CDR3 coding sequence is TGTGCCAGCAGCGATAGCGGGGGCATAAATGAGCAGTTCTTC. The chain has TRBV9 and TRBJ2-1, with TRBD2 matching 9 bases. With V trimmed by 3 bases and J by 7 bases, 5 bases remained unmatched. The CDR3 extends over 14 amino acids. Germline values: CDR1 SGDLS, CDR2 YYNGEE.